These T cell receptor beta chains were read from a single sample in a study of T cell repertoires in cytomegalovirus infection. TCRdb reprocessed the reads via MiXCR and lists one record per CDR3 protein. The sample includes approximately 97,000 distinct CDR3 sequences, 15% to 20% of them seen just once. Sample: PBMCs. All receptors come from a human donor in good health (CMV status not recorded). Some clones in this sample may be carry-over from other donors' samples. Both conserved end residues are part of each CDR3. D genes are given only for firm matches. Rows may omit the clone size; those that give it use once, few, many or a size class.

TRBV12-3/TRBV12-4	TRBJ1-5	.	few	CASSFSRRSNQPQHF	TGTGCCAGCAGTTTTAGCCGCCGGAGCAATCAGCCCCAGCATTTT
TRBV7-8	TRBJ2-7	.	many	CASSLNPPGAYEQYF	TGTGCCAGCAGCTTAAACCCTCCGGGAGCCTACGAGCAGTACTTC
TRBV6-6	TRBJ1-4	TRBD1	few	CASSYRTGYEKLFF	TGTGCCAGCAGTTACAGGACAGGGTACGAAAAACTGTTTTTT
TRBV20-1	TRBJ2-1	.	.	CSAGGSTGQFF	TGCAGTGCCGGAGGTAGTACGGGGCAGTTCTTC
TRBV7-9	TRBJ2-7	.	many	CASSSRYEQYF	TGTGCCAGCAGCTCCCGCTACGAGCAGTACTTC
TRBV6-2/TRBV6-3	TRBJ1-6	.	few	CASSYSAGDRSSYNSPLHF	TGTGCCAGCAGTTACTCGGCAGGGGATCGGAGCTCCTATAATTCACCCCTCCACTTT
TRBV30	TRBJ2-3	.	.	CAWSEARRGTDTQYF	TGTGCCTGGAGTGAGGCGCGACGGGGCACAGATACGCAGTATTTT
TRBV5-6	TRBJ2-3	TRBD1	few	CASTFIQGATDTQYF	TGTGCCAGCACTTTCATACAGGGGGCTACAGATACGCAGTATTTT
TRBV20-1	TRBJ2-1	.	once	CSARDLTRAFNEQFF	TGCAGTGCTAGAGACTTGACTCGGGCGTTCAATGAGCAGTTCTTC
TRBV11-2	TRBJ1-1	.	many	CASSLTPRNTEAFF	TGTGCCAGCAGCTTAACCCCCAGGAACACTGAAGCTTTCTTT
TRBV29-1	TRBJ1-2	TRBD1	few	CSSSSGTEGYTF	TGCAGCTCCTCGTCCGGGACAGAAGGCTACACCTTC
TRBV7-2	TRBJ2-1	TRBD2	.	CASSSRGVRNEQFF	TGTGCCAGCAGCTCGCGGGGGGTTCGCAATGAGCAGTTCTTC
TRBV19	TRBJ2-4	TRBD1	many	CASSETGTGIIAKNIQYF	TGTGCCAGTAGTGAAACCGGGACAGGGATCATAGCCAAAAACATTCAGTACTTC
TRBV28	TRBJ2-1	.	.	CASSLRVRKHEQFF	TGTGCCAGCAGTTTACGGGTGAGGAAACATGAGCAGTTCTTC
TRBV6-4	TRBJ2-3	.	.	CASISRDVSTDTQYF	TGTGCCAGCATTTCCCGGGACGTAAGCACAGATACGCAGTATTTT
TRBV29-1	TRBJ2-1	TRBD2	few	CSVAGTSGDNEQFF	TGCAGCGTGGCCGGGACTAGTGGGGACAATGAGCAGTTCTTC
TRBV7-2	TRBJ2-5	TRBD2	many	CASRTSGGQETQYF	TGTGCCAGCAGGACTAGCGGGGGCCAAGAGACCCAGTACTTC
TRBV6-2/TRBV6-3	TRBJ2-7	TRBD1	.	CASVRQGSYEQYF	TGTGCCAGCGTGAGACAGGGGTCCTACGAGCAGTACTTC
TRBV5-1	TRBJ2-3	TRBD1	few	CASSSGQGAADTQYF	TGCGCCAGCAGCTCCGGACAGGGGGCGGCAGATACGCAGTATTTT
TRBV19	TRBJ1-1	.	few	CASSNPPGNTEAFF	TGTGCCAGTAGTAACCCCCCCGGGAACACTGAAGCTTTCTTT
TRBV19	TRBJ1-4	TRBD1	.	CASRIQGSTNEKLFF	TGTGCCAGTAGGATACAGGGGTCCACTAATGAAAAACTGTTTTTT
TRBV7-6	TRBJ2-7	.	many	CASSPGVVLNVEQYF	TGTGCCAGCAGCCCGGGGGTCGTCTTGAATGTTGAGCAGTACTTC
TRBV11-3	TRBJ1-1	.	many	CASSLGRLTEAFF	TGTGCCAGCAGCTTAGGGCGGCTTACAGAAGCTTTCTTT
TRBV5-1	TRBJ1-2	.	many	CASSLETANYGYTF	TGCGCCAGCAGCTTGGAGACAGCTAACTATGGCTACACCTTC
TRBV28	TRBJ2-3	TRBD1	many	CASGVGTGAGLSTDTQYF	TGTGCCAGTGGAGTGGGGACAGGAGCCGGCTTGAGCACAGATACGCAGTATTTT
TRBV5-1	TRBJ1-1	.	few	CASSPGGGRTEAFF	TGCGCCAGCAGCCCTGGGGGGGGTAGAACTGAAGCTTTCTTT
TRBV5-1	TRBJ2-1	TRBD1	many	CASSLGQGTYNEQFF	TGCGCCAGCAGCTTGGGACAGGGGACGTACAATGAGCAGTTCTTC
TRBV20-1	TRBJ2-2	TRBD2	.	CSASTRLAGSGELFF	TGCAGTGCTAGTACGAGACTAGCGGGGTCCGGGGAGCTGTTTTTT
TRBV28	TRBJ1-2	TRBD1	many	CASSQDRGSAWGYTF	TGTGCCAGCAGCCAGGACAGGGGGTCCGCGTGGGGCTACACCTTC
TRBV24-1	TRBJ1-1	.	few	CATSDGGTEAFF	TGTGCCACCAGTGATGGAGGCACTGAAGCTTTCTTT
TRBV7-2	TRBJ2-2	.	many	CASSPRGGRNTGELFF	TGTGCCAGCAGCCCAAGGGGAGGCCGCAACACCGGGGAGCTGTTTTTT
TRBV7-2	TRBJ2-5	.	many	CASTWGKGKYQETQYF	TGTGCCAGCACCTGGGGGAAAGGGAAGTACCAAGAGACCCAGTACTTC
TRBV19	TRBJ2-2	.	.	CASSIPGTNTGELFF	TGTGCCAGTAGTATACCGGGGACGAACACCGGGGAGCTGTTTTTT
TRBV19	TRBJ1-5	.	.	CASSNRARNQPQHF	TGTGCCAGCAGCAACAGGGCGCGCAATCAGCCCCAGCATTTT
TRBV7-2	TRBJ1-2	.	many	CASSLSGGPDYGYTF	TGTGCCAGCAGCTTAAGTGGCGGCCCGGACTATGGCTACACCTTC
TRBV19	TRBJ1-5	.	many	CASKGRLEPQHF	TGTGCCAGTAAGGGCCGCCTTGAGCCCCAGCATTTT
TRBV7-2	TRBJ2-3	.	many	CASSPPPQGHTQYF	TGTGCCAGCAGCCCCCCCCCGCAGGGGCATACGCAGTATTTT
TRBV6-2/TRBV6-3	TRBJ2-7	.	.	CASSYGLVYEQYF	TGTGCCAGCAGTTACGGTCTGGTCTACGAGCAGTACTTC
TRBV19	TRBJ1-4	.	few	CASTNRYNEKLFF	TGTGCCAGTACTAACAGATACAATGAAAAACTGTTTTTT
TRBV7-6	TRBJ2-2	.	many	CASSPPWGRRKTGELFF	TGTGCCAGCAGCCCCCCGTGGGGTCGGCGTAAGACCGGGGAGCTGTTTTTT
TRBV7-8	TRBJ2-2	.	many	CASSHRDYTGELFF	TGTGCCAGCAGCCACCGGGACTACACCGGGGAGCTGTTTTTT
TRBV5-6	TRBJ2-7	TRBD1	.	CASSMGTGVFYEQYF	TGTGCCAGCAGCATGGGGACAGGGGTCTTCTACGAGCAGTACTTC
TRBV12-3/TRBV12-4	TRBJ2-2	.	.	CASSSLTGELFF	TGTGCCAGCAGTTCTCTCACCGGGGAGCTGTTTTTT
TRBV6-6	TRBJ2-7	TRBD2	.	CASTRTSAFYEQYF	TGTGCCAGCACCAGGACTAGCGCATTCTACGAGCAGTACTTC
TRBV11-2	TRBJ1-2	.	many	CASSHYSRPRGRDPRGYTF	TGTGCCAGCAGCCATTACTCTCGTCCCAGGGGCCGGGATCCCCGTGGCTACACCTTC
TRBV29-1	TRBJ2-3	.	.	CSVETDISTDTQYF	TGCAGCGTTGAGACAGATATCAGCACAGATACGCAGTATTTT
TRBV20-1	TRBJ1-5	.	.	CSASPRGGAGGNQPQHF	TGCAGTGCTAGTCCCCGGGGGGGGGCAGGGGGCAATCAGCCCCAGCATTTT
TRBV20-1	TRBJ1-3	.	.	CSARDGGNTIYF	TGCAGTGCTAGAGATGGCGGAAACACCATATATTTT
TRBV20-1	TRBJ1-2	.	few	CSASNNRERGGYTF	TGCAGTGCCAGTAATAACAGGGAGAGAGGTGGCTACACCTTC
TRBV7-2	TRBJ1-4	.	many	CASSFVTNEKLFF	TGTGCCAGCAGCTTTGTTACTAATGAAAAACTGTTTTTT
TRBV29-1	TRBJ2-3	.	few	CSAIGNADTDTQYF	TGCAGCGCCATTGGGAACGCGGACACAGATACGCAGTATTTT
TRBV29-1	TRBJ2-2	.	.	CSVGGAGELFF	TGCAGCGTTGGGGGGGCCGGGGAGCTGTTTTTT
TRBV11-3	TRBJ2-1	.	many	CASSLRYNEQFF	TGTGCCAGCAGCTTGAGATACAATGAGCAGTTCTTC
TRBV29-1	TRBJ2-1	TRBD1	.	CSVGGSGQIYNEQFF	TGCAGCGTTGGGGGATCGGGACAGATCTACAATGAGCAGTTCTTC
TRBV27	TRBJ1-4	.	.	CASRTATNEKLFF	TGTGCCAGCAGAACAGCAACTAATGAAAAACTGTTTTTT
TRBV5-6	TRBJ1-1	TRBD1	.	CASSSTGGIRDAEAFF	TGTGCCAGCAGTTCGACAGGGGGCATAAGGGACGCTGAAGCTTTCTTT
TRBV6-2/TRBV6-3	TRBJ2-1	.	many	CASSVTPYNEQFF	TGTGCCAGCAGTGTAACCCCCTACAATGAGCAGTTCTTC
TRBV28	TRBJ2-3	.	few	CASSFRTGLPDTQYF	TGTGCCAGCAGTTTTCGAACAGGGTTGCCAGATACGCAGTATTTT
TRBV7-2	TRBJ1-2	.	many	CASSLSGPNNYGYTF	TGTGCCAGCAGTCTCTCGGGGCCCAATAACTATGGCTACACCTTC
TRBV28	TRBJ2-3	.	.	CASSFGAGIGDTQYF	TGTGCCAGCAGTTTTGGTGCGGGAATTGGAGATACGCAGTATTTT